This TCR beta chain appears in the sequencing data of a study of human T cells and chemical hapten exposure. Overall study context: Donors were sensitized with 2% DPC on the upper inner arm. Patients, a majority of them female, were diagnosed with alopecia areata, totalis or universalis. Upper-back patch tests with 0.01% DPC were read at 6 days.

This clonotype was seen only a few times. Unique molecular identifiers were attached to individual cDNA molecules within the library. TCRdb used MiXCR to reprocess the RACE reads, holding one entry per CDR3 protein. This table has fewer than 100,000 distinct CDR3 sequences, about 9.9% appearing once. Deletions cut 7 bases from V and 0 bases from J, with 12 bases between. Germline V gene lookup returns CDR1 SQVTM and CDR2 ANQGSEA. The CDR3 runs 14 residues. Specified time point: patch test 2, 6 weeks after DPC sensitization. Treatment defined: therapeutic diphenylcyclopropenone sensitization with weekly scalp DPC.

Material: whole blood, obtained in connection with sensitization to the hapten diphenylcyclopropenone (DPC). The chain joins TRBV29-1 to TRBJ2-2; D not resolved. This sequence was found in a man younger than 35 with alopecia areata. Some clones in this sample may be carry-over from other donors' samples. The CDR3 DNA follows: TGCAGCGCTAAATCGGGTCCGAACACCGGGGAGCTGTTTTTT. It codes for CSAKSGPNTGELFF.